This T cell receptor beta chain stems from a study of TIL therapy for anti-PD-1-resistant metastatic lung cancer. Documented time point: pre-treatment sample, taken before nivolumab and TIL therapy. Stage 4 NSCLC adults joined between late 2017 and January 2020. The immunoSEQ assay was v3. Sequenced by immunoSEQ multiplex PCR; TCRdb stores in-frame clones only, minus some. This sample yields about 47,000 clones, of which 80% to 90% are seen a single time; approximately 5% belongs to the top ten. This clone turned up a few times. CDR3 length equals 15 residues. V was shortened by 5 bases and J by 1 base, with 13 bases between the two germline ends. Germline CDR1 KGHDR, CDR2 SFDVKD.

The rearrangement links TRBV24-1 to TRBJ1-2, with D possibly being TRBD1 (5 bases). The TCR sequence derives from a person between 25 and 79 years old with non-small cell lung cancer. The starting material was blood, obtained at baseline. The CDR3 reads CATSAPQGGNYGYTF. CDR3 in DNA: TGTGCCACCAGTGCTCCGCAGGGTGGTAACTATGGCTACACCTTC.